What follows are 27 T cell receptor beta chains derived from one specimen sequenced in a study of T cell responses to AZD1222 COVID-19 vaccine. Measured with immunoSEQ multiplex PCR; TCRdb has only the in-frame clones, and not every one. The sample shows 70,000 to 95,000 clones, around 84% of them seen only once. This specimen was peripheral blood, taken 28 days after the second AZD1222 dose. Receptors originate from an adult who received the AZD1222 COVID-19 vaccine.

This chain links TRBV6-5 with TRBJ2-1; the match to TRBD2 covers 13 bases. Losses at the gene ends were 7 bases for V and 9 bases for J; bases not matched to a gene: 9. CDR3 length equals 15 residues. Germline CDR1 MNHEY, CDR2 SVGAGI. This chain's CDR3 is CASTGGTSGVREQFF. CDR3 sequence (DNA): TGTGCCAGCACCGGGGGGACTAGCGGGGTCCGTGAGCAGTTCTTC.

V and J are TRBV5-1 and TRBJ1-1; TRBD1 is a possible D gene (5 bases). This CDR3 region has 15 residues. Per the germline V gene, CDR1 is SGHRS and CDR2 is YFSETQ. The ends were cut back, 4 bases at V and 4 bases at J, with 17 bases in the middle. The CDR3 loop reads CASSRGSFEGTEAFF. CDR3 nucleotide sequence: TGCGCCAGCAGCCGGGGCTCCTTTGAAGGCACTGAAGCTTTCTTT. Full variable domain (remainder filled in from reference TRBV5-1 and TRBJ1-1): KAGVTQTPRYLIKTRGQQVTLSCSPISGHRSVSWYQQTPGQGLQFLFEYFSETQRNKGNFPGRFSGRQFSNSRSEMNVSTLELGDSALYLCASSRGSFEGTEAFFGQGTRLTVV.

V usage is TRBV5-5 and J usage is TRBJ2-3, with 10 bases that match TRBD2. Trimming took 0 bases from V and 1 from J; bases not matched to a gene: 8. The CDR3 is 18 amino acids. Germline loops: CDR1 SGHKS, CDR2 YYEKEE (reference sequence). The CDR3 DNA is TGTGCCAGCAGCTTGGAGGGAGCGGGGGGGCTGGGCACAGATACGCAGTATTTT. Protein: CASSLEGAGGLGTDTQYF.

The chain recombines TRBV6-2 or TRBV6-3 with TRBJ2-7; 8 nucleotides match TRBD1. The CDR3 has 14 amino acids. Unmatched junction bases numbered 8, after V lost 5 bases and J lost 5 bases. Germline V CDR1 and CDR2: MNHEY, SVGEGT. CDR3 protein: CASSNFQGADEQYF. As DNA, the CDR3 is TGTGCCAGCAGTAACTTCCAGGGGGCGGACGAGCAGTACTTC.

The chain uses TRBV5-6 and TRBJ2-5; D not resolved. Between the trimmed V and J ends, which lost 4 bases and 5 bases, there was a span of 15 bases. This CDR3 is built from 14 residues. The germline V gene encodes CDR1 SGHDT and CDR2 YYEEEE. CDR3 bases: TGTGCCAGCAGCGTTATCGCCGCCCGGGAGACCCAGTACTTC. It specifies CASSVIAARETQYF. The whole variable domain, remainder taken from reference TRBV5-6 and TRBJ2-5, is DAGVTQSPTHLIKTRGQQVTLRCSPKSGHDTVSWYQQALGQGPQFIFQYYEEEERQRGNFPDRFSGHQFPNYSSELNVNALLLGDSALYLCASSVIAARETQYFGPGTRLLVL.

The chain carries TRBV5-1 and TRBJ2-7, with D possibly matching TRBD2 (5 bases). The germline CDR1 and CDR2 sequences are SGHRS and YFSETQ. The germline V and J ends were trimmed by 6 bases and 7 bases, with 20 bases remaining between them. This CDR3 region has 14 residues. CDR3: CASTLTIPTGEQYF. The CDR3 region has the DNA TGCGCCAGCACCCTGACTATCCCGACGGGGGAGCAGTACTTC. Full variable domain (rest looked up from reference TRBV5-1 and TRBJ2-7): KAGVTQTPRYLIKTRGQQVTLSCSPISGHRSVSWYQQTPGQGLQFLFEYFSETQRNKGNFPGRFSGRQFSNSRSEMNVSTLELGDSALYLCASTLTIPTGEQYFGPGTRLTVT.

The J gene is TRBJ2-5, the V gene TRBV10-1, with 8 bases matching TRBD1. This CDR3 is 16 amino acids long. In germline, CDR1 is WNHNN, CDR2 SYGVQD (reference sequence). The V segment lost 7 bases and the J segment 4 bases; nucleotides outside the gene matches: 14. The CDR3 here is CASTHWDRTPPETQYF. The CDR3 coding sequence is TGCGCCAGCACTCACTGGGACAGGACCCCCCCAGAGACCCAGTACTTC.

CDR3 loop: CASSYLEQGIYSNQPQHF. CDR3 nucleotide sequence: TGTGCCAGCAGTTATTTGGAACAGGGCATTTATAGCAATCAGCCCCAGCATTTT. The chain has TRBV2 and TRBJ1-5, with TRBD1 as a possible D gene (6 bases). This CDR3 contains 18 residues. The ends were cut back, 5 bases at V and 0 bases at J, with 20 bases in the middle. Germline loops: CDR1 SNHLY, CDR2 FYNNEI.

The chain uses TRBV6-1 and TRBJ1-5; D unresolved. Trimming cost V 1 base and J 7 bases, with 5 bases left between them. The length of the CDR3 is 12 residues. Germline values: CDR1 MNHNS, CDR2 SASEGT. In DNA form, the CDR3 reads TGTGCCAGCAGTGAAGTTCCCCAGCCCCAGCATTTT. This encodes CASSEVPQPQHF.

The gene calls are TRBV10-3 and TRBJ1-3; D remains ambiguous. The CDR3 is 16 residues long. CDR1 and CDR2 from the germline V gene are ENHRY and SYGVKD. Trimming stripped 6 bases from V and 0 bases from J, with 15 bases between. This chain's CDR3 is CAISPLDGNSGNTIYF. CDR3 in DNA: TGTGCCATCAGCCCCCTGGACGGGAACTCTGGAAACACCATATATTTT.

The rearrangement uses TRBV4-1 and TRBJ2-1; a weak D match, TRBD2 (6 bases). Trimming left V 1 base short and J 11 bases short, with 15 bases between. CDR1 and CDR2 from the germline V gene are MGHRA and YSYEKL. The CDR3 consists of 14 residues. CDR3 in amino acids: CASSQVEGLQQQFF. CDR3 bases: TGCGCCAGCAGCCAAGTCGAGGGACTCCAGCAGCAGTTCTTC.

J is TRBJ1-5 and V is TRBV5-1; D call uncertain. CDR1 and CDR2 from the germline V gene are SGHRS and YFSETQ. The CDR3 contains 17 residues. Trimming stripped 0 bases from V and 0 bases from J, with 13 bases between. Here the CDR3 DNA reads TGCGCCAGCAGCTTGGCCCCCGGTACACTTAGCAATCAGCCCCAGCATTTT. Amino acid sequence: CASSLAPGTLSNQPQHF.

The V gene is TRBV11-3, the J gene TRBJ2-1, with 8 bases matching TRBD2. The trim removed 1 base at V and 6 bases at J, leaving 8 bases unmatched. Per germline, CDR1 SGHNT and CDR2 YENEEA. CDR3 length equals 16 residues. CDR3 coding DNA: TGTGCCAGCAGCTTAGTCGCGGGAGGTTCTGGCAATGAGCAGTTCTTC. Translation gives CASSLVAGGSGNEQFF.

This rearrangement joins TRBV3-1 (or the pseudogene TRBV3-2) to TRBJ1-3; D call uncertain. The CDR3 loop spans 17 amino acids. Germline V gene data show CDR1 as LGHDT and CDR2 as YNNKEL (reference sequence). The V and J ends lost 0 bases and 2 bases respectively, with 14 bases between them. The CDR3 sequence is CASSQEAGVLTGNTIYF. DNA for the CDR3: TGTGCCAGCAGCCAAGAAGCCGGAGTGCTGACTGGAAACACCATATATTTT.

This rearrangement joins TRBV5-1 to TRBJ1-1, with 8 bases that match TRBD1. J was trimmed by 1 base and V by 4 bases; bases with no gene match: 6. This CDR3 is 15 amino acids long. Germline values: CDR1 SGHRS, CDR2 YFSETQ. The CDR3 DNA sequence: TGCGCCAGCAGCCCTCAGGGGACAGGGAACACTGAAGCTTTCTTT. Its protein product is CASSPQGTGNTEAFF.

For the CDR3, the DNA is TGTGCCAGTAGTATCGGACAGACTAGCACAGATACGCAGTATTTT. It is translated as CASSIGQTSTDTQYF. The chain links TRBV19 to TRBJ2-3; weak D call: TRBD1 (6 bases). The CDR3 loop spans 15 amino acids. Trimming took 3 bases from V and 0 from J, leaving 10 bases between them. CDR1 and CDR2 (germline): LNHDA, SQIVND (reference sequence).

The chain employs TRBV5-6 and TRBJ1-3; tentatively, D is TRBD1 (6 bases). V gave up 3 bases and J gave up 4 bases, with 17 bases separating them. This CDR3 spans 16 amino acids. Germline CDR1 reads SGHDT; CDR2 reads YYEEEE. Here the CDR3 reads CASSWGTTVAGNTIYF. In DNA, the CDR3 is TGTGCCAGCAGCTGGGGGACAACTGTCGCCGGAAACACCATATATTTT.

The rearrangement joins TRBV16 to TRBJ1-1; D is possibly TRBD1 (5 bases). Deletions cut 4 bases from V and 10 bases from J, with 16 bases between. This CDR3 has 13 amino acids. Germline CDR1 is KGHSY and CDR2 is FQNENV. For the CDR3, the DNA is TGTGCCAGCAGCCGAGGGGCCGCCTTAGTAGCTTTCTTT. Translated: CASSRGAALVAFF.

The V call is TRBV11-2, the J call TRBJ1-2; D gene uncertain. CDR3 length: 13 residues. CDR1 and CDR2 from the germline V gene are SGHAT and FQNNGV. Trimming pared 6 bases from V and 2 bases from J, leaving 10 bases between. The CDR3 bases are TGTGCCAGCAGTAACGTTCCAAACTATGGCTACACCTTC. As protein: CASSNVPNYGYTF. The entire variable domain, with the rest obtained from reference TRBV11-2 and TRBJ1-2, is as follows: EAGVAQSPRYKIIEKRQSVAFWCNPISGHATLYWYQQILGQGPKLLIQFQNNGVVDDSQLPKDRFSAERLKGVDSTLKIQPAKLEDSAVYLCASSNVPNYGYTFGSGTRLTVV.

This sequence joins TRBV18 and TRBJ2-5; no clear D. From germline, CDR1 is KGHSH and CDR2 LQKENI. The V and J ends lost 2 bases and 4 bases respectively, with 11 bases between them. The CDR3 is made up of 14 amino acids. CDR3 protein: CASSPGFSRETQYF. The CDR3 DNA reads TGTGCCAGCTCACCAGGTTTCAGTAGAGAGACCCAGTACTTC.

The V gene is TRBV27, the J gene TRBJ2-2; TRBD2 is a possible D gene (6 bases). Germline values: CDR1 MNHEY, CDR2 SMNVEV (reference sequence). The CDR3 has 16 amino acids. The V gene lost 3 bases and the J gene lost 7 bases, with 18 bases spanning the gap. DNA of the CDR3: TGTGCCAGCAGTTTGATGGGCGGGGCCCTTATCGGGGAGCTGTTTTTT. It codes for CASSLMGGALIGELFF.

In this sample, this clone turned up once. The chain combines TRBV19 with TRBJ2-1, with D tentatively TRBD2 (5 bases). Germline V gene sequence: CDR1 LNHDA, CDR2 SQIVND (reference sequence). The CDR3 consists of 14 residues. Trimming removed 8 bases from V and 7 bases from J, with 18 bases in between. CDR3 sequence reads: CASVSTDYRNEQFF. The CDR3 region has the DNA TGTGCCAGTGTATCTACAGACTACCGGAATGAGCAGTTCTTC.

The chain links TRBV19 to TRBJ1-2; no reliable D call. Trimming shortened V by 7 bases and J by 6 bases, and 21 bases separated the two germline ends. The CDR3 spans 15 residues. Germline assignment: CDR1 LNHDA and CDR2 SQIVND (reference sequence). The DNA of the CDR3 is TGTGCCAGTACCCCCCAGAGCGTTAGGGTAGATGGCTACACCTTC. This codes for CASTPQSVRVDGYTF.

This sequence joins TRBV19 and TRBJ1-1; D not resolved. Germline V gene lookup returns CDR1 LNHDA and CDR2 SQIVND (reference sequence). This CDR3 region has 15 residues. V was cut by 6 bases and J by 0 bases, with 14 bases left in between. CDR3 nucleotides: TGTGCCAGTAGCCTGGAGGCGGGCTTGAACACTGAAGCTTTCTTT. This sequence encodes CASSLEAGLNTEAFF.

The DNA for the CDR3 is TGTGCCAGCAGTCATACCGGGATTAGTCGCGAGCAGTACTTC. It yields the protein CASSHTGISREQYF. The V gene is TRBV27, the J gene TRBJ2-7; D possibly corresponds to TRBD2 (5 bases). The CDR3 is 14 residues long. Germline CDR1 reads MNHEY; CDR2 reads SMNVEV (reference sequence). V lost 5 bases to trimming and J lost 6 bases, with 17 bases between them.

The chain combines TRBV6-5 with TRBJ2-5; D is unresolved. This CDR3 spans 11 amino acids. V was pared by 7 bases and J by 5 bases, with 8 bases between. From germline, CDR1 is MNHEY and CDR2 SVGAGI. CDR3 nucleotide sequence: TGTGCCAGCACCCAAGGGGAGACCCAGTACTTC. Translated, it gives CASTQGETQYF.

The V and J genes are TRBV6-5 and TRBJ1-3; no clear D. Germline lookup yields CDR1 MNHEY and CDR2 SVGAGI. Trimming took off 0 bases at V and 2 bases at J, with 8 bases between the two ends. The CDR3 extends over 15 amino acids. This CDR3 reads CASSYSKAPGNTIYF. In DNA, the CDR3 is TGTGCCAGCAGTTACTCTAAGGCTCCTGGAAACACCATATATTTT.